Given below is one TCR beta chain in context. Its antigen remains unknown. The entry originates in a study of beta chain features in type 1 diabetes. Study information: Age, gender and cell yields were alike across patients and healthy donors. Sorted cells numbering around 100,000,000 were examined across all samples. Findings and limits, study-wide: Moderate but significant shortening of TCRB CDR3s was recorded in all four CD4+ subsets from Type 1 diabetes patients. Relative to healthy donors, patients appeared to have naive, central memory and Treg TCRB repertoires that were more similar. When VDJ junctions were examined, type 1 diabetes patients showed fewer insertions and more deletions.

This CDR3 spans 14 amino acids. Trimming removed 4 bases from V and 8 bases from J; junction bases left unmatched: 5. CDR1 MDHEN and CDR2 SYDVKM come from the germline V gene. What was sequenced were expressed TCRB transcripts, since all of the isolated RNA had been reverse transcribed. TCRdb's table, derived via immunoSEQ multiplex PCR, lists solely in-frame clones and lacks some. The table shows about 700,000 clones, with 13% occurring only once. This sequence originates from a man aged 18 to 30 with type 1 diabetes. The sample comprised naive CD4+ T cells from blood. The V gene is TRBV28, the J gene TRBJ1-4; 9 bases align to TRBD1. In nucleotides, the CDR3 is TGTGCCAGCAGTTCGGACAGGGGTGGGGAAAAACTGTTTTTT. This translates into CASSSDRGGEKLFF.